This T cell receptor (beta chain) was obtained from a study of blood T cell repertoires in COVID-19. As for the study in general: Acute and convalescent COVID-19 specimens originated in the United States, Italy and Spain. From T cells, B-cell-depleted T cells, or PBMCs came the material, which was cDNA or gDNA.

Exposed study participants had met a COVID-19 case within 2 weeks before entry. The V end lost 5 bases, the J end lost 5 bases, and 9 bases lay between the germline ends. Germline CDR1 MDHEN, CDR2 SYDVKM. The CDR3 loop spans 12 amino acids. Under the authors' procedure: Amplification with reference gene primers provided the estimates of nucleated cell counts. Clones were sequenced by immunoSEQ multiplex PCR, and TCRdb holds only the in-frame ones, with some missing. V, J and clone size are taken as reported in that table, and D and trimming were inferred from the DNA itself. The sample yields approximately 300,000 clones, around 84% seen once.

The gene calls are TRBV28 and TRBJ1-2, with D unclear. This TCR was sampled from a woman aged 25 to 39 who had been exposed to COVID-19. The sample was PBMCs or T cells enriched from blood (not recorded which). The CDR3 DNA sequence: TGTGCCAGCAGTCCCTCAGATTATGGCTACACCTTC. Amino acids: CASSPSDYGYTF.